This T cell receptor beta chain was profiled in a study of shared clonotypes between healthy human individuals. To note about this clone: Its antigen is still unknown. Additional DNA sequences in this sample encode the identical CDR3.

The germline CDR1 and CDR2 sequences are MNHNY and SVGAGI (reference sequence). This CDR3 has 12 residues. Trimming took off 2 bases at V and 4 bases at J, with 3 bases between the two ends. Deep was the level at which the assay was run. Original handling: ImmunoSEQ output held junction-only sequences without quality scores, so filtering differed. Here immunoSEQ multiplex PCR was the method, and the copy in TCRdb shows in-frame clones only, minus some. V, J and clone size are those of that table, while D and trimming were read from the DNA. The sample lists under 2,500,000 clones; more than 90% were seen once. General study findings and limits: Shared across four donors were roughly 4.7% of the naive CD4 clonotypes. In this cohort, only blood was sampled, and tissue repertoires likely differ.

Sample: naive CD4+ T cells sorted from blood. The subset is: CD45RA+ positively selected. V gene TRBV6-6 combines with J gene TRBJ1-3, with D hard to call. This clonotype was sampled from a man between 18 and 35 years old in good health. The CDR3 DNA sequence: TGTGCCAGCAGTTACGCAGGAAACACCATATATTTT. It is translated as CASSYAGNTIYF.